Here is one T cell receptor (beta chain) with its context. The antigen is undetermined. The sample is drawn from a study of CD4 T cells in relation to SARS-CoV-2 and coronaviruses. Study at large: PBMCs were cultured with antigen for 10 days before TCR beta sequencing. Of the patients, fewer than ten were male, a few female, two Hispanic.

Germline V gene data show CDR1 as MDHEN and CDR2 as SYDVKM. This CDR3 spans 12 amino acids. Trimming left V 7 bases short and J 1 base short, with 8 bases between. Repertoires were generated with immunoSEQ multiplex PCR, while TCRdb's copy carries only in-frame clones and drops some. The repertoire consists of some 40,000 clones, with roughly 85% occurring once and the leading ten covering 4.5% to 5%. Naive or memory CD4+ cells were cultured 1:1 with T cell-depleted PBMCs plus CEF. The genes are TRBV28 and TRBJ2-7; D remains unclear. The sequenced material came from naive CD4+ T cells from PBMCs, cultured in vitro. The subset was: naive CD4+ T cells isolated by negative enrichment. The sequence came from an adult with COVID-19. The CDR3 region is CASNFGSYEQYF. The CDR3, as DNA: TGTGCCAGCAACTTTGGGTCCTACGAGCAGTACTTC.